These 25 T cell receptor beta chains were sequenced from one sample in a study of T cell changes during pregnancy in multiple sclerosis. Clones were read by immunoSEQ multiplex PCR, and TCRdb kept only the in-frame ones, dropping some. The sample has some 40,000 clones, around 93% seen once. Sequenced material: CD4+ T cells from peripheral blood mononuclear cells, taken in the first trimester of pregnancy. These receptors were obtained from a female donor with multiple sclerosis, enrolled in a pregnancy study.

This CDR3 is CASSLVRANEQYF. The CDR3, as DNA: TGTGCCAGCAGTTTGGTCAGGGCCAACGAGCAGTACTTC. The chain has TRBV27 and TRBJ2-7, with D possibly matching TRBD1 (5 bases). CDR1 and CDR2 (germline): MNHEY, SMNVEV (reference sequence). Trimming stripped 3 bases from V and 5 bases from J, with 11 bases between. CDR3 length equals 13 residues.

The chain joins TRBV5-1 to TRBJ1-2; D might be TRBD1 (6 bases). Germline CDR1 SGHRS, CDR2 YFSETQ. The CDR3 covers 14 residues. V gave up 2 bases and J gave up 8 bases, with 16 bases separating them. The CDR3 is CASSFTDSRIGYTF. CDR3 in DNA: TGCGCCAGCAGCTTTACGGACAGTAGGATCGGCTACACCTTC.

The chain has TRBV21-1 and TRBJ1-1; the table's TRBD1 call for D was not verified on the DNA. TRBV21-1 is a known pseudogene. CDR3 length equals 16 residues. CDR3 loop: CASSSGTGGGNTEAFF. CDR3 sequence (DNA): TGTGCCAGCAGCTCAGGGACAGGGGGGGGGAACACTGAAGCTTTCTTT.

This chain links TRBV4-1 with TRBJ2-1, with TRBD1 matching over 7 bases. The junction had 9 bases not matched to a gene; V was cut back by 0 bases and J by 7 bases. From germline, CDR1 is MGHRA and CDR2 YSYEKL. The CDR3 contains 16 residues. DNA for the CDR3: TGCGCCAGCAGCCAAGATGAAGGACAGGTGGGAAATGAGCAGTTCTTC. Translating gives CASSQDEGQVGNEQFF.

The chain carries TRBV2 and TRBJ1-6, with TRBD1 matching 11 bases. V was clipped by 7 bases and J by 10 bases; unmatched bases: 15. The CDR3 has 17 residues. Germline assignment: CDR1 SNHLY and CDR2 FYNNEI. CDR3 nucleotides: TGTGCCAGCAAGAAGGTTGTTGGGACAGGGGGAGAGTCACCCCTCCACTTT. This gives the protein CASKKVVGTGGESPLHF.

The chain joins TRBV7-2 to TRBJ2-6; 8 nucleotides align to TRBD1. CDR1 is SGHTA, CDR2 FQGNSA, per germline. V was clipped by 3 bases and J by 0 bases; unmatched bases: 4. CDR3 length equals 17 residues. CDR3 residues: CASSLDRASSGANVLTF. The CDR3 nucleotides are TGTGCCAGCAGCTTGGACAGGGCAAGCTCTGGGGCCAACGTCCTGACTTTC. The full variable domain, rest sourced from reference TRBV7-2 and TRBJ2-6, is GAGVSQSPSNKVTEKGKDVELRCDPISGHTALYWYRQSLGQGLEFLIYFQGNSAPDKSGLPSDRFSAERTGGSVSTLTIQRTQQEDSAVYLCASSLDRASSGANVLTFGAGSRLTVL.

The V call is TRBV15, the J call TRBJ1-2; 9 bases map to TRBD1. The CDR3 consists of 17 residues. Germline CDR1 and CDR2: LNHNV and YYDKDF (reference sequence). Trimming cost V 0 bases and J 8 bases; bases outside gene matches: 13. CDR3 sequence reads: CATSRDNRDRVTHGYTF. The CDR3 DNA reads TGTGCCACCAGCAGAGATAATAGGGACAGGGTTACTCACGGCTACACCTTC.

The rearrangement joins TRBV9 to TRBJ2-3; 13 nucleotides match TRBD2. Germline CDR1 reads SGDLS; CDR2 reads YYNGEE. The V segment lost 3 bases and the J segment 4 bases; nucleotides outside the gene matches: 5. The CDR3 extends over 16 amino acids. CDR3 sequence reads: CASSEVGTSGADTQYF. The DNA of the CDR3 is TGTGCCAGCAGCGAAGTAGGGACTAGCGGGGCAGATACGCAGTATTTT.

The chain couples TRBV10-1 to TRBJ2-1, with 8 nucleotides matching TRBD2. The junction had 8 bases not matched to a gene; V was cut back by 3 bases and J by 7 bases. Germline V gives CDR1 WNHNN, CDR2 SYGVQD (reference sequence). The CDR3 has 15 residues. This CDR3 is CASSDPGGPGNEQFF. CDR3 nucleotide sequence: TGCGCCAGCAGTGATCCGGGAGGGCCTGGTAATGAGCAGTTCTTC.

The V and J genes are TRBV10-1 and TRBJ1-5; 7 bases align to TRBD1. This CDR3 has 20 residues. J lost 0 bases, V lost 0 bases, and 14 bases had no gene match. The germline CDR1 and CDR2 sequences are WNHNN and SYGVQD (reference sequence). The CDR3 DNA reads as TGCGCCAGCAGTGAGTCGCTGACAGGGAGCCTCTACTATAGCAATCAGCCCCAGCATTTT. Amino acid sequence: CASSESLTGSLYYSNQPQHF.

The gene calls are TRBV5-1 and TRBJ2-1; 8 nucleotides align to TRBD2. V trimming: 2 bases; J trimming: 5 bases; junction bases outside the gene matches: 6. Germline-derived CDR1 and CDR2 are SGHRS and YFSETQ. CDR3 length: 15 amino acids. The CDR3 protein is CASSLDGRGDNEQFF. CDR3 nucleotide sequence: TGCGCCAGCAGCTTAGACGGGAGGGGCGACAATGAGCAGTTCTTC.

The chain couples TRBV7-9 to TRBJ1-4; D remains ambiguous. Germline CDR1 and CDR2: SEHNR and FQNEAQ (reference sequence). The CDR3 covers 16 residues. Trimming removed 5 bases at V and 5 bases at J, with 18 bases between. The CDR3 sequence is CASSLGSGFLNEKLFF. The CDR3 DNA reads TGTGCCAGCAGCCTGGGATCGGGATTCCTCAATGAAAAACTGTTTTTT.

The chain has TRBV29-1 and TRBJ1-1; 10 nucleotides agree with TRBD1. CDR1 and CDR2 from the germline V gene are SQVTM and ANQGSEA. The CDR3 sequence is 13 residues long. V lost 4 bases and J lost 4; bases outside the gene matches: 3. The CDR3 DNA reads TGCAGCGTTGGGACAGGGGGGACCACTGAAGCTTTCTTT. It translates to CSVGTGGTTEAFF.

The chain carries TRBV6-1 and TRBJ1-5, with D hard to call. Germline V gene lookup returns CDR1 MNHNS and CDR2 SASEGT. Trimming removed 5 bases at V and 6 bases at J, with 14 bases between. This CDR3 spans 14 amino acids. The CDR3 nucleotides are TGTGCCAGCAGTACCCTATATCCGGGTCAGCCCCAGCATTTT. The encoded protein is CASSTLYPGQPQHF.

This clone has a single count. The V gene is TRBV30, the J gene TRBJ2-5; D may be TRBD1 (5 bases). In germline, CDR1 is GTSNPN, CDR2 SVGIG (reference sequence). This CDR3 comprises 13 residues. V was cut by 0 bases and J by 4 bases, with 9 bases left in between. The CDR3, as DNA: TGTGCCTGGAGTGTAGGGGTGGGAGAGACCCAGTACTTC. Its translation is CAWSVGVGETQYF.

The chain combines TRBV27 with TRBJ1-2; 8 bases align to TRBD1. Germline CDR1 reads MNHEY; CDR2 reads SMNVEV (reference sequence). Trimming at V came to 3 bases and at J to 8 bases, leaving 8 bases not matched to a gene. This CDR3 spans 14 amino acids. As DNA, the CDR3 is TGTGCCAGCAGTTTTAACAGGGGGTCGCAAGGCTACACCTTC. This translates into CASSFNRGSQGYTF.

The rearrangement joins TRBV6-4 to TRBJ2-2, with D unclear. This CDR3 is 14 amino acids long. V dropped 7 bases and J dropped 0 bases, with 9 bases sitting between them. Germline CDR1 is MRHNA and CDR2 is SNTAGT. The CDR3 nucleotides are TGTGCCAGCACTAACCAAGCGAACACCGGGGAGCTGTTTTTT. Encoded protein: CASTNQANTGELFF.

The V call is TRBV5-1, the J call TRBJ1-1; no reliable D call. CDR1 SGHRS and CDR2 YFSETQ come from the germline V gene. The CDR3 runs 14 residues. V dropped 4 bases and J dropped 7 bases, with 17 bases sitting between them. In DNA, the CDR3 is TGCGCCAGCAGCCCCGGCGGGGTCAGCTATGAAGCTTTCTTT. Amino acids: CASSPGGVSYEAFF.

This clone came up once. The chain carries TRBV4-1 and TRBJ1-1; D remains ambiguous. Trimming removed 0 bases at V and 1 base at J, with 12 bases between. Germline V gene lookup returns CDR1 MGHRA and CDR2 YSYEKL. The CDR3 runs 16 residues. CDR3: CASSQEKKQRNTEAFF. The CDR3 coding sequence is TGCGCCAGCAGCCAAGAAAAGAAACAGAGGAACACTGAAGCTTTCTTT.

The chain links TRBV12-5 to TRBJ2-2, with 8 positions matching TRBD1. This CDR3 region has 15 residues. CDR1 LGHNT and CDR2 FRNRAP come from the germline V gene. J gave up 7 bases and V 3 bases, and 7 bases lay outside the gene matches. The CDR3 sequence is CASGFSRGLGGELFF. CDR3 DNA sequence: TGTGCTAGTGGTTTCAGCAGGGGGCTCGGCGGGGAGCTGTTTTTT.

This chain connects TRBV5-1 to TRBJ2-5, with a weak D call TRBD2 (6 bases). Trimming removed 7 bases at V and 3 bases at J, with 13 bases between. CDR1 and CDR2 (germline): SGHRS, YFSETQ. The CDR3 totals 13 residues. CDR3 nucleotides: TGCGCCAGCGGTTCTGGAGGGGAAGAGACCCAGTACTTC. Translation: CASGSGGEETQYF.

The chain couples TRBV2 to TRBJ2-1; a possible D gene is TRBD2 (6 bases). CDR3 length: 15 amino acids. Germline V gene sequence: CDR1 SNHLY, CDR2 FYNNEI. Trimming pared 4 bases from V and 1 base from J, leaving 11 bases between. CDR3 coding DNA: TGTGCCAGCAGTGCCTTTAGCGGTTCCTACAATGAGCAGTTCTTC. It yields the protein CASSAFSGSYNEQFF.

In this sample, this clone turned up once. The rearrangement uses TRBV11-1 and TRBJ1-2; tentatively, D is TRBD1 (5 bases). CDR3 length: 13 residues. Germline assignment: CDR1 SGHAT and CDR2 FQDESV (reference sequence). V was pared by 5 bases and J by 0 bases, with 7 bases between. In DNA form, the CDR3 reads TGTGCCAGCAGCCGGGACTCTAACTATGGCTACACCTTC. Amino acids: CASSRDSNYGYTF.

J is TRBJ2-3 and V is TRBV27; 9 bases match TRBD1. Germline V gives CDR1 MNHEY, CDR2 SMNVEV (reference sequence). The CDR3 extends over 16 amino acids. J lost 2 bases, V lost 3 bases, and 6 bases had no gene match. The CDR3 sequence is CASSFLGQGFTDTQYF. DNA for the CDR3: TGTGCCAGCAGTTTTTTGGGACAGGGATTCACAGATACGCAGTATTTT.

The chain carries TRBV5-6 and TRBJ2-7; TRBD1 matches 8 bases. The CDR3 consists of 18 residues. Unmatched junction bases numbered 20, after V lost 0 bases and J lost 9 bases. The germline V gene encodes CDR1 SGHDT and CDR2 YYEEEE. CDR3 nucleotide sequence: TGTGCCAGCAGCTTGGAAGGGACAGGTAGAGCAGGATCTTCGGGGCAGTACTTC. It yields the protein CASSLEGTGRAGSSGQYF.